A single sample gave rise to the 18 T cell receptor beta chains below, sequenced in a study of T cells in localized non-small cell lung cancer. TCRdb's table, derived via immunoSEQ multiplex PCR, lists solely in-frame clones and lacks some. Among approximately 65,000 clones listed, 81% were seen once. The source material was PBMCs, sampled before any cancer treatment. These receptors originate from a man between 40 and 70 years old with stage II lung adenocarcinoma.

V is TRBV19 and J is TRBJ2-1, with 9 bases fitting TRBD2. In germline, CDR1 is LNHDA, CDR2 SQIVND (reference sequence). The CDR3 runs to 16 residues. The junction had 10 bases not matched to a gene; V was cut back by 0 bases and J by 10 bases. The CDR3, as DNA: TGTGCCAGTAGTATAGAAGGAGCGGGAGGCCTGGGAGAGCAGTTCTTC. Its translation: CASSIEGAGGLGEQFF.

V is TRBV28 and J is TRBJ1-4, with 7 nucleotides matching TRBD1. The CDR3 covers 14 residues. The germline gives CDR1 MDHEN, CDR2 SYDVKM. After removal of 6 bases from V and 7 bases from J, the junction contained 8 bases not matched to a gene. The CDR3 reads CASSDRADTEKLFF. The CDR3 nucleotides are TGTGCCAGCAGCGACAGGGCGGATACTGAAAAACTGTTTTTT.

This clone was seen a single time. For the CDR3, the DNA is TGTGCCAGCAGCTTCGGAGGGGGCAGGGAAGAGACCCAGTACTTC. It encodes CASSFGGGREETQYF. V is TRBV7-9 and J is TRBJ2-5; D might be TRBD1 (7 bases). Germline lookup yields CDR1 SEHNR and CDR2 FQNEAQ (reference sequence). The CDR3 is 15 amino acids. V dropped 3 bases and J dropped 3 bases, with 14 bases sitting between them.

The chain is built from TRBV9 and TRBJ2-1; D gene unclear. V lost 0 bases to trimming and J lost 6 bases, with 13 bases between them. CDR3 length: 15 residues. CDR1 and CDR2 from the germline V gene are SGDLS and YYNGEE. The CDR3 nucleotides are TGTGCCAGCAGCGTAGATCACCGTACTGGCAATGAGCAGTTCTTC. This gives the protein CASSVDHRTGNEQFF. The entire variable domain, with the rest obtained from reference TRBV9 and TRBJ2-1, is as follows: DSGVTQTPKHLITATGQRVTLRCSPRSGDLSVYWYQQSLDQGLQFLIQYYNGEERAKGNILERFSAQQFPDLHSELNLSSLELGDSALYFCASSVDHRTGNEQFFGPGTRLTVL.

The V gene is TRBV27, the J gene TRBJ2-1, with TRBD2 identical over 13 bases. CDR1 is MNHEY and CDR2 is SMNVEV in the germline V gene (reference sequence). The J segment lost 8 bases and the V segment lost 8 bases, leaving 12 bases of the junction unmatched. The CDR3 contains 16 residues. CDR3 amino acids: CASVSRTSGSIHEQFF. The CDR3, as DNA: TGTGCCAGCGTATCCAGGACTAGCGGGAGTATCCATGAGCAGTTCTTC.

This sequence joins TRBV5-1 and TRBJ1-2, with D unresolved. The CDR3 has 16 amino acids. Germline CDR1 SGHRS, CDR2 YFSETQ. The V end lost 1 base, the J end lost 0 bases, and 13 bases lay between the germline ends. The CDR3 DNA is TGCGCCAGCAGCTTGTTAGGCTCAGATCCTAACTATGGCTACACCTTC. Residues: CASSLLGSDPNYGYTF. Variable domain in full (rest from reference TRBV5-1 and TRBJ1-2): KAGVTQTPRYLIKTRGQQVTLSCSPISGHRSVSWYQQTPGQGLQFLFEYFSETQRNKGNFPGRFSGRQFSNSRSEMNVSTLELGDSALYLCASSLLGSDPNYGYTFGSGTRLTVV.

V and J are TRBV2 and TRBJ2-3, with 10 bases aligning to TRBD2. V gave up 5 bases and J gave up 4 bases; unmatched junction bases: 6. This CDR3 has 15 amino acids. Looked up from germline, CDR1 is SNHLY and CDR2 is FYNNEI. The CDR3 nucleotides are TGTGCCAGCAGTTTACTAGCGGGAAGATCAGATACGCAGTATTTT. Protein: CASSLLAGRSDTQYF.

Here the CDR3 DNA reads TGTGCCAGCAGCTTAGCGTGGGTGGCGAACACTGAAGCTTTCTTT. Its translation is CASSLAWVANTEAFF. The chain employs TRBV7-2 and TRBJ1-1; D is ambiguous. This CDR3 is built from 15 residues. CDR1 and CDR2 (germline): SGHTA, FQGNSA. Between the trimmed V and J ends, which lost 0 bases and 1 base, there was a span of 9 bases.

V gene TRBV10-3 combines with J gene TRBJ2-1; the match to TRBD2 covers 10 bases. The CDR3 loop spans 15 amino acids. Germline loops: CDR1 ENHRY, CDR2 SYGVKD. J was trimmed by 7 bases and V by 6 bases; bases with no gene match: 9. The CDR3 region is CAISPSLAGVNEQFF. CDR3 nucleotide sequence: TGTGCCATCAGCCCCAGCCTAGCGGGAGTGAATGAGCAGTTCTTC.

This clone came up once. This chain joins TRBV5-6 and TRBJ2-5, with TRBD2 matching over 7 bases. CDR3 size: 16 residues. V was clipped by 3 bases and J by 0 bases; unmatched bases: 8. Germline CDR1 SGHDT, CDR2 YYEEEE. CDR3 nucleotide sequence: TGTGCCAGCAGCTGGGGGGGACCGGCAAACCAAGAGACCCAGTACTTC. Amino acids: CASSWGGPANQETQYF.

The V gene is TRBV19, the J gene TRBJ2-6; D might be TRBD1 or TRBD2, each matching 5 bases. The CDR3 consists of 15 residues. Germline V gene data show CDR1 as LNHDA and CDR2 as SQIVND (reference sequence). V lost 5 bases to trimming and J lost 4 bases, with 12 bases between them. The CDR3 here is CASSSRGAGANVLTF. The CDR3 DNA is TGTGCCAGTAGTTCTCGGGGCGCCGGGGCCAACGTCCTGACTTTC.

J is TRBJ1-1 and V is TRBV9; perhaps TRBD1 as D (6 bases). Germline V CDR1 and CDR2: SGDLS, YYNGEE. The CDR3 sequence is 17 residues long. The V end was cut by 0 bases, the J end by 3 bases, with 18 bases between. The CDR3 sequence is CASSVVGGAGFDTEAFF. DNA of the CDR3: TGTGCCAGCAGCGTAGTTGGGGGCGCTGGATTTGACACTGAAGCTTTCTTT.

V and J are TRBV30 and TRBJ1-2; D is possibly TRBD1 (5 bases). The V end lost 0 bases, the J end lost 6 bases, and 11 bases lay between the germline ends. Germline V gene sequence: CDR1 GTSNPN, CDR2 SVGIG (reference sequence). CDR3 length equals 13 residues. CDR3 nucleotide sequence: TGTGCCTGGAGTGTAAGGGGATCCCATGGCTACACCTTC. Its protein is CAWSVRGSHGYTF.

V gene TRBV5-1 combines with J gene TRBJ1-1; D is uncertain. The germline V gene has CDR1 SGHRS and CDR2 YFSETQ. The V end lost 0 bases, the J end lost 0 bases, and 9 bases lay between the germline ends. This CDR3 has 15 residues. CDR3 residues: CASSLEASMNTEAFF. CDR3 nucleotides: TGCGCCAGCAGCTTGGAGGCGAGCATGAACACTGAAGCTTTCTTT. Full variable domain (outside the CDR3, taken from reference TRBV5-1 and TRBJ1-1): KAGVTQTPRYLIKTRGQQVTLSCSPISGHRSVSWYQQTPGQGLQFLFEYFSETQRNKGNFPGRFSGRQFSNSRSEMNVSTLELGDSALYLCASSLEASMNTEAFFGQGTRLTVV.

This sequence joins TRBV13 and TRBJ1-1, with D perhaps TRBD1 (5 bases). CDR3 size: 14 residues. Germline assignment: CDR1 PRHDT and CDR2 FYEKMQ (reference sequence). Trimming took off 4 bases at V and 0 bases at J, with 9 bases between the two ends. The CDR3 DNA is TGTGCCAGCAGCTCGTCAGGGTTGAACACTGAAGCTTTCTTT. Protein product: CASSSSGLNTEAFF.

This clone is a singleton in its sample. The chain links TRBV4-1 to TRBJ2-3, with D uncertain. From germline, CDR1 is MGHRA and CDR2 YSYEKL. V was pared by 0 bases and J by 8 bases, with 9 bases between. CDR3 length equals 13 residues. The CDR3 nucleotides read TGCGCCAGCAGCCAAGATAGAGCAGGTACGCAGTATTTT. It specifies CASSQDRAGTQYF.

CDR3 sequence reads: CASSLAESTGANVLTF. The CDR3 bases are TGTGCCAGCAGCTTAGCGGAGTCAACCGGGGCCAACGTCCTGACTTTC. This chain links TRBV11-2 with TRBJ2-6; the D is unclear. The CDR3 sequence is 16 residues long. CDR1 is SGHAT, CDR2 FQNNGV, per germline. V was pared by 1 base and J by 4 bases, with 11 bases between.

The rearrangement uses TRBV19 and TRBJ1-2; D ambiguous. The CDR3 has 13 amino acids. CDR1 is LNHDA, CDR2 SQIVND, per germline (reference sequence). Deletions cut 3 bases from V and 4 bases from J, with 9 bases between. The CDR3 DNA sequence: TGTGCCAGTAGTATCCGGGATAGCTATGGCTACACCTTC. It yields the protein CASSIRDSYGYTF.